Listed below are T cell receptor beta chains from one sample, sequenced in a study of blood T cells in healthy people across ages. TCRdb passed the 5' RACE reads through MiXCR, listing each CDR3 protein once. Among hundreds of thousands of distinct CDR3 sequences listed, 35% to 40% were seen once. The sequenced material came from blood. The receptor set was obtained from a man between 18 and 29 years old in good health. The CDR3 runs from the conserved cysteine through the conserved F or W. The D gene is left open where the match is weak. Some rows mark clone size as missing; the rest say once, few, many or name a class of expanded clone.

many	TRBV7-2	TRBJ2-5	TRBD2	CASSLGSTGLAVKTQYF	TGTGCCAGCAGCTTAGGGTCGACGGGACTAGCGGTGAAGACCCAGTACTTC
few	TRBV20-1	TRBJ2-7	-	CSARKGAAYNEQYF	TGCAGTGCTAGAAAGGGCGCCGCCTACAATGAGCAGTACTTC
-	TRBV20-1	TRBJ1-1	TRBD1	CSAEITGQTNTEAFF	TGCAGTGCCGAAATCACGGGACAGACGAACACTGAAGCTTTCTTT
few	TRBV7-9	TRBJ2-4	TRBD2	CASSPGTSGGKNIQYF	TGTGCCAGCAGCCCCGGGACTAGCGGGGGGAAAAACATTCAGTACTTC
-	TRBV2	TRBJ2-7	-	CASSGRSSSYNEQYF	TGTGCCAGCAGTGGACGTTCAAGCTCCTACAATGAGCAGTACTTC
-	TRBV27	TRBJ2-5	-	CASSPVGHGQETQYF	TGTGCCAGCAGCCCTGTGGGCCACGGACAAGAGACCCAGTACTTC
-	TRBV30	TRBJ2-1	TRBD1	CSYRDSSYNEQFF	TGTTCTTACCGGGACAGCTCCTACAATGAGCAGTTCTTC
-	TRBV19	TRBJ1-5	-	CASSMGGGSGKQPQHF	TGTGCCAGTAGTATGGGCGGCGGATCGGGCAAGCAGCCCCAGCATTTT
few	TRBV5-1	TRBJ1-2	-	CASSLRPTVDYGYTF	TGCGCCAGCAGCTTGAGGCCGACCGTCGACTATGGCTACACCTTC
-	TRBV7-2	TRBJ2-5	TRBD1	CASGIRTGQETQYF	TGTGCCAGCGGAATACGGACAGGCCAAGAGACCCAGTACTTC
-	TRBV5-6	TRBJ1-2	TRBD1	CASSTARGDYTF	TGTGCCAGCAGTACCGCCAGGGGGGACTACACCTTC
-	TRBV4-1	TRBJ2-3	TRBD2	CASSQASGGVVDTQYF	TGCGCCAGCAGCCAAGCCTCTGGGGGGGTGGTAGATACGCAGTATTTT
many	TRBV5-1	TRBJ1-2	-	CASSMGHQRNYGYTF	TGCGCCAGCAGCATGGGACACCAACGTAACTATGGCTACACCTTC
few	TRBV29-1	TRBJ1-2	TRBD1	CSAQKEGDSYGYTF	TGCAGCGCACAAAAGGAGGGGGACAGCTATGGCTACACCTTC
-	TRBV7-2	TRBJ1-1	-	CASSSQQGAMGAFF	TGTGCCAGCAGCTCCCAACAGGGCGCGATGGGGGCTTTCTTT
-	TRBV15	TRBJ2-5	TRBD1	CATSPRTGPQETQYF	TGTGCCACCAGCCCCCGGACAGGGCCTCAAGAGACCCAGTACTTC